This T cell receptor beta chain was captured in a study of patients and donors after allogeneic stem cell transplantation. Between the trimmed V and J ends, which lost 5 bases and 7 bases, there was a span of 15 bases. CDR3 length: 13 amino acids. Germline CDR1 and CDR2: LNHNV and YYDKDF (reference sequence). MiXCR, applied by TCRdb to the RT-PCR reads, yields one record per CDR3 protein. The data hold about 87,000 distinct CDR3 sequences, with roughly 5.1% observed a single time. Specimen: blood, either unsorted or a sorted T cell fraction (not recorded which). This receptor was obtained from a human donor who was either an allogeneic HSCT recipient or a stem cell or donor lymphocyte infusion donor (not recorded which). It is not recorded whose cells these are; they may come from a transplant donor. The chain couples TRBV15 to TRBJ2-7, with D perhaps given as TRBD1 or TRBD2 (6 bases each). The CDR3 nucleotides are TGTGCCACCAGCCCCCGACAGGAGGGGGAGCAGTACTTC. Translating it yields CATSPRQEGEQYF.